This is a list of T cell receptor beta chains from one sample in a study of control samples from healthy donors and cancer patients. Measured with immunoSEQ multiplex PCR; TCRdb has only the in-frame clones, and not every one. Of roughly 120,000 clones listed, roughly 90% are singletons. The source material was blood. The receptors come from a woman aged 18 to 35 in good health. CDR3s include the opening cysteine and the closing phenylalanine or tryptophan. D genes are given only for firm matches. Some rows have no size entry. The others give once, few or many, or a class for an expanded clone.

clone_size	j_call	d_call	v_call	cdr3_aa	cdr3_nt
-	TRBJ1-5	-	TRBV15	CATSSSRDRSNQPQHF	TGTGCCACCAGCAGTAGCAGGGATCGGAGCAATCAGCCCCAGCATTTT
once	TRBJ2-1	-	TRBV4-3	CASSSKGSASLYNEQFF	TGCGCCAGCAGCTCGAAAGGCTCGGCTAGTCTTTACAATGAGCAGTTCTTC
-	TRBJ2-7	TRBD1	TRBV2	CASSVGTGYFYEQYF	TGTGCCAGCAGTGTTGGGACAGGGTATTTCTACGAGCAGTACTTC
-	TRBJ2-5	TRBD2	TRBV6-5	CASSYSTFGGGETQYF	TGTGCCAGCAGTTACTCCACGTTCGGGGGGGGAGAGACCCAGTACTTC
-	TRBJ2-7	-	TRBV19	CASTAGGLYEQYF	TGTGCCAGTACAGCCGGGGGGCTCTACGAGCAGTACTTC
-	TRBJ1-1	-	TRBV28	CASIGDPVEAFF	TGTGCCAGCATCGGGGACCCCGTTGAAGCTTTCTTT
-	TRBJ2-3	TRBD2	TRBV7-2	CASSLGSGGGGTDTQYF	TGTGCCAGCAGCTTAGGTTCGGGCGGGGGGGGCACAGATACGCAGTATTTT
-	TRBJ2-7	TRBD1	TRBV29-1	CSVCHGTGVTYEQYF	TGCAGCGTCTGCCACGGGACAGGGGTAACCTACGAGCAGTACTTC
-	TRBJ1-1	TRBD1	TRBV15	CATSRPRQGKTEAFF	TGTGCCACCAGCAGACCGCGACAGGGGAAAACTGAAGCTTTCTTT
-	TRBJ2-7	TRBD2	TRBV18	CASSPPQAGGRYEQYF	TGTGCCAGCTCACCACCGCAGGCGGGAGGGCGCTACGAGCAGTACTTC
once	TRBJ1-5	-	TRBV28	CASSSQGNQPQHF	TGTGCCAGCAGTTCTCAGGGCAATCAGCCCCAGCATTTT
-	TRBJ2-5	-	TRBV7-6	CASSLARMGGETQYF	TGTGCCAGCAGCTTAGCCCGAATGGGGGGAGAGACCCAGTACTTC
-	TRBJ1-6	-	TRBV5-6	CASSSYVSYNSPLHF	TGTGCCAGCAGCTCCTACGTTTCCTATAATTCACCCCTCCACTTT
once	TRBJ2-5	TRBD1	TRBV7-8	CASSIKFADREGEETQYF	TGTGCCAGCAGTATAAAGTTCGCGGACAGGGAAGGGGAAGAGACCCAGTACTTC
once	TRBJ1-4	-	TRBV28	CASSPISSNEKLFF	TGTGCCAGCAGTCCGATAAGTTCCAATGAAAAACTGTTTTTT
-	TRBJ2-7	TRBD2	TRBV6-1	CASSELAGGLGEQYF	TGTGCCAGCAGTGAACTAGCGGGAGGGCTCGGCGAGCAGTACTTC
-	TRBJ2-2	TRBD2	TRBV6-4	CASSDSGLAGRNTGELFF	TGTGCCAGCAGTGACTCGGGACTAGCGGGAAGAAACACCGGGGAGCTGTTTTTT
-	TRBJ2-5	-	TRBV18	CASSQQQGSGETQYF	TGTGCCAGCTCGCAACAACAGGGTTCAGGGGAGACCCAGTACTTC
-	TRBJ2-1	TRBD2	TRBV5-5	CASSSLPGTSRNEQFF	TGTGCCAGCAGCTCACTTCCCGGGACTAGCAGAAATGAGCAGTTCTTC
-	TRBJ2-3	TRBD2	TRBV5-6	CASSLGPYTIAGKSDTQYF	TGTGCCAGCAGCTTGGGGCCCTATACGATAGCGGGAAAAAGTGATACGCAGTATTTT
-	TRBJ2-5	TRBD2	TRBV7-2	CASSLGPSGGAYQETQYF	TGTGCCAGCAGCTTAGGACCGAGCGGGGGGGCGTACCAAGAGACCCAGTACTTC
-	TRBJ2-3	-	TRBV10-1	CASSDRGSTDTQYF	TGCGCCAGCAGTGACAGGGGAAGCACAGATACGCAGTATTTT
-	TRBJ1-6	TRBD1	TRBV5-1	CASSVTGTGDSPLHF	TGCGCCAGCAGCGTGACCGGGACAGGGGATTCACCCCTCCACTTT
-	TRBJ2-1	TRBD2	TRBV6-6	CASSHSSGSSWGGEQFF	TGTGCCAGCAGTCATTCTAGCGGGAGTTCCTGGGGGGGTGAGCAGTTCTTC
-	TRBJ1-2	-	TRBV27	CASSIAPWTYGYTF	TGTGCCAGCAGTATAGCCCCCTGGACCTATGGCTACACCTTC
-	TRBJ1-6	-	TRBV7-2	CASSFFNSPLHF	TGTGCCAGCAGCTTCTTCAATTCACCCCTCCACTTT
-	TRBJ1-3	-	TRBV9	CASSVGGVAGNTIYF	TGTGCCAGCAGCGTGGGCGGGGTAGCTGGAAACACCATATATTTT
-	TRBJ2-5	TRBD2	TRBV7-2	CASSHSGGAGETQYF	TGTGCCAGCAGCCATAGCGGGGGGGCAGGAGAGACCCAGTACTTC
-	TRBJ1-6	TRBD1	TRBV3-1/TRBV3-2	CASSFKRTGNNSPLHF	TGTGCCAGCTCGTTTAAAAGGACAGGGAATAATTCACCCCTCCACTTT
-	TRBJ1-2	-	TRBV4-3	CASSQDSRKQDYYGYTF	TGCGCCAGCAGCCAAGACTCTCGGAAACAGGACTACTATGGCTACACCTTC
-	TRBJ2-2	TRBD1	TRBV10-3	CAIQGTTNTGELFF	TGTGCCATACAGGGGACAACCAACACCGGGGAGCTGTTTTTT
-	TRBJ2-7	TRBD1	TRBV5-4	CASSQTGGGYEQYF	TGTGCCAGCAGCCAAACAGGGGGTGGGTACGAGCAGTACTTC
-	TRBJ1-3	-	TRBV23-1	CASSVGFSGNTIYF	TGCGCCAGCAGTGTAGGTTTCTCCGGAAACACCATATATTTT
-	TRBJ1-5	-	TRBV18	CASSPGRSQPQHF	TGTGCCAGCTCACCCGGCAGGTCTCAGCCCCAGCATTTT